This paragraph reports one T cell receptor (beta chain). The PCR had 60 Vbeta and 13 Jbeta primers. Sequencing used immunoSEQ multiplex PCR; TCRdb keeps in-frame clones, though not all of them. The sample records some 45,000 clones, around 90% being singletons. The entry originates in a study of cytomegalovirus exposure and HLA in healthy donors. Across the whole study: HLA-typed donors contributed 65 million to 95 million unique TCRs, which were held in an early data release.

V trimming: 1 base; J trimming: 7 bases; junction bases outside the gene matches: 4. The CDR3 runs to 15 residues. From germline, CDR1 is SEHNR and CDR2 FQNEAQ (reference sequence). The chain employs TRBV7-9 and TRBJ1-4, with 9 bases fitting TRBD1. The sequence derives from a woman in her thirties or forties in good health and CMV-seropositive. Sequenced: PBMCs. This CDR3 reads CASSLVTGGIEKLFF. In DNA, the CDR3 is TGTGCCAGCAGCTTAGTGACAGGGGGAATTGAAAAACTGTTTTTT.